This T cell receptor beta chain comes out of a study of blood T cell repertoires in COVID-19. For the study at large: The study drew acute and convalescent COVID-19 samples from the United States, Italy and Spain. From T cells, B-cell-depleted T cells, or PBMCs came the material, which was cDNA or gDNA.

The CDR3 consists of 16 residues. V lost 1 base to trimming and J lost 3 bases, with 15 bases between them. In germline, CDR1 is LGHDT, CDR2 YNNKEL (reference sequence). Methods used by the authors: Reference gene primer amplification gave estimated nucleated cell counts. The data were produced by immunoSEQ multiplex PCR, yet TCRdb's version contains in-frame clones alone and is incomplete. The V and J calls and clone size are taken from that table; D and trimming were inferred from the DNA. The sample contains about 170,000 clones, around 93% of which appear only once. Sequenced sample: peripheral blood. The clonotype was recovered from a woman aged 45 to 65 with acute or convalescent COVID-19. The genes are TRBV3-1 (or the pseudogene TRBV3-2) and TRBJ2-5, with D maybe TRBD2 (6 bases). CDR3 sequence (DNA): TGTGCCAGCAGCCAAGGTCCGATAGCGGTCAAAGAGACCCAGTACTTC. Translation: CASSQGPIAVKETQYF.